This TCR beta chain was sequenced in a study of T cell clonality in common variable immunodeficiency. Study-wide points: CVID subjects shared fewer TCRbeta clones than healthy controls did. Authors noted CVID clonality's cause needs subpopulation repertoire sequencing. CVID patient heterogeneity limited repertoire-clinical complication correlations.

Both groups were predominantly of Caucasian heritage. J gave up 5 bases and V 6 bases, and 3 bases lay outside the gene matches. Germline values: CDR1 SNHLY, CDR2 FYNNEI. The CDR3 covers 14 residues. The table lists this clone with many counts. Its antigen is undetermined. The CDR3 end is not reached by the read, which stops 3 residues before it; the germline J gene fills it in. The table came from immunoSEQ multiplex PCR; TCRdb's copy has only in-frame clones and leaves some out. Altogether 50,000 or so clones were found in the sample, and no singletons occur. This rearrangement joins TRBV2 to TRBJ1-5; 11 nucleotides agree with TRBD1. The sequence was obtained from a person aged 18-70 years in good health. Sequencing used peripheral blood mononuclear cells. The CDR3 bases that were read are TGTGCCAGCAGAGGGACAGGGGGGGATCAGCCC. This gives the protein CASRGTGGDQP. The full CDR3 sequence reads CASRGTGGDQPQHF.